This T cell receptor beta chain appears in the sequencing data of a study of spatial heterogeneity in lung cancer. About the research overall: Available PBMC from follow-up, collected a median of roughly two years after resection, underwent sequencing.

The CDR3 is 16 residues long. From germline, CDR1 is DFQATT and CDR2 SNEGSKA (reference sequence). After removal of 5 bases from V and 9 bases from J, the junction contained 14 bases not matched to a gene. Many counts were recorded for this clonotype. Single TCR cDNA molecules each had their own unique molecular identifier. MiXCR was run by TCRdb on the 5' RACE reads, yielding one entry per CDR3 protein. The data show about 100,000 distinct CDR3 sequences, roughly 21% seen once. Time point denoted: blood at routine non-recurrence follow-up after resection. Extraction of whole RNA from tumor, nontumor lung or frozen PBMC preceded unsorted sequencing.

Sample: PBMCs, taken at follow-up. The sequence was obtained from a male donor with early-stage non-small cell lung cancer. The rearrangement links TRBV20-1 to TRBJ2-1, with 12 bases fitting TRBD2. CDR3 loop: CSAPSRLAGVDSEQFF. The CDR3 DNA is TGCAGTGCTCCGTCAAGACTAGCGGGAGTGGATAGTGAGCAGTTCTTC.